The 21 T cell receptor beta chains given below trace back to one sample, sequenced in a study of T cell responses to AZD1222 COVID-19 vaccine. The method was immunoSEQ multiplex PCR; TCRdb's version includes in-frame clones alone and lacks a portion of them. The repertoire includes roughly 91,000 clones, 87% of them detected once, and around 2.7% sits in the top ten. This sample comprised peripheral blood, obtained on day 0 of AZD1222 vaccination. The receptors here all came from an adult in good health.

CDR3 nucleotide sequence: TGTGCCAGCAGCCGGGACAGGACCAATCAGCCCCAGCATTTT. It encodes CASSRDRTNQPQHF. V gene TRBV5-6 combines with J gene TRBJ1-5; 8 bases match TRBD1. CDR1 and CDR2 from the germline V gene are SGHDT and YYEEEE. The CDR3 is made up of 14 amino acids. V was pared by 4 bases and J by 3 bases, with 3 bases of the junction left unmatched.

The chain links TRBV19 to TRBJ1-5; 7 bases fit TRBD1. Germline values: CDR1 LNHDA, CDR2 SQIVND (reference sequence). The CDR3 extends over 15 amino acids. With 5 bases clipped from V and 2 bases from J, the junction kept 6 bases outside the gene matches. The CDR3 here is CASSRRQGGNQPQHF. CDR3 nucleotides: TGTGCCAGTAGTCGACGACAGGGCGGCAATCAGCCCCAGCATTTT.

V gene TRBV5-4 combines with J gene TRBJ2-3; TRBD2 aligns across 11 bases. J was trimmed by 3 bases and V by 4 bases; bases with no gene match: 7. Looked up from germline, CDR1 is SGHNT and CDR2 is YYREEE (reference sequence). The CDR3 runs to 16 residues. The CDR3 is CASSRPSGRNTDTQYF. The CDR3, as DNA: TGTGCCAGCAGCCGGCCTAGCGGGAGGAATACAGATACGCAGTATTTT.

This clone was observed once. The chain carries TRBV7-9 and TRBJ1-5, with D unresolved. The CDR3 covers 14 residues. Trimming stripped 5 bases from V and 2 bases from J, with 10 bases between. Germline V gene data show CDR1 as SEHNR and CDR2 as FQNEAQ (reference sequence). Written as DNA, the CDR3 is TGTGCCAGCAGCCACGGAGGTGGCAATCAGCCCCAGCATTTT. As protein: CASSHGGGNQPQHF.

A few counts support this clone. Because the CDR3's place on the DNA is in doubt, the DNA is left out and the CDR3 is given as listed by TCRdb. Here the CDR3 reads CASSSSGTDTQYF. This chain links TRBV12-3 or TRBV12-4 with TRBJ2-3; the table gives TRBD2 as D, unverified against the DNA. A total of 13 residues make up the CDR3, ends included.

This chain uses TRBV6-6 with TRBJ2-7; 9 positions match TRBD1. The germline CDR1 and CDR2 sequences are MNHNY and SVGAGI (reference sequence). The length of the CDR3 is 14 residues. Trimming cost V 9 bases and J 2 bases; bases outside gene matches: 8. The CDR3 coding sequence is TGTGCCAGGCCGGGACAGGGTTGCCCCTACGAGCAGTACGTC. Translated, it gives CARPGQGCPYEQYV.

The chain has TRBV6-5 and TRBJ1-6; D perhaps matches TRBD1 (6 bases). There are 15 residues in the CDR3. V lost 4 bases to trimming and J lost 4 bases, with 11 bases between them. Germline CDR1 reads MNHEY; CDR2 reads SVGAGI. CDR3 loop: CASSSPTGYNSPLHF. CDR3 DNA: TGTGCCAGCAGTTCCCCGACAGGTTATAATTCACCCCTCCACTTT.

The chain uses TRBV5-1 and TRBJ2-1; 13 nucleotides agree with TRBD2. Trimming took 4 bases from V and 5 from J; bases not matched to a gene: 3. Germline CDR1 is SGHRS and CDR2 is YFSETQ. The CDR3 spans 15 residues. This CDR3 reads CASSPGLAGDNEQFF. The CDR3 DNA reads TGCGCCAGCAGCCCAGGACTAGCGGGGGACAATGAGCAGTTCTTC.

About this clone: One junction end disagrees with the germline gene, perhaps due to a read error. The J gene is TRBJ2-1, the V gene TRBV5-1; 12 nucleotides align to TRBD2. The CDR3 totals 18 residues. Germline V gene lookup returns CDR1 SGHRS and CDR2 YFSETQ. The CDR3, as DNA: TGTGCCAGCAGCTTAGGACTAGCGGGAACGCACTCCTACAATGAGCAGTTCTTC. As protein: CASSLGLAGTHSYNEQFF. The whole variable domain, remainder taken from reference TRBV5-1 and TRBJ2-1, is KAGVTQTPRYLIKTRGQQVTLSCSPISGHRSVSWYQQTPGQGLQFLFEYFSETQRNKGNFPGRFSGRQFSNSRSEMNVSTLELGDSALYLCASSLGLAGTHSYNEQFFGPGTRLTVL.

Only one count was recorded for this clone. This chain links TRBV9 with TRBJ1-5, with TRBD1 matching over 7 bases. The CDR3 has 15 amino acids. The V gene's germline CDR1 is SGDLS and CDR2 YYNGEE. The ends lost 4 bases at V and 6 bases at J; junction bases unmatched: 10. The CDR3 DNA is TGTGCCAGCAGCCGATCAGGGGGATCTTCTCAGCCCCAGCATTTT. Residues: CASSRSGGSSQPQHF.

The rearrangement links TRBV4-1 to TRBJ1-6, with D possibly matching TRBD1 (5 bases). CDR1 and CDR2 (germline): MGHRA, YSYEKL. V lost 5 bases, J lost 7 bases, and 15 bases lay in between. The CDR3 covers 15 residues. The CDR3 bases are TGCGCCAGCAGCTGGACACGAACTTTAAATTCACCCCTCCACTTT. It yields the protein CASSWTRTLNSPLHF.

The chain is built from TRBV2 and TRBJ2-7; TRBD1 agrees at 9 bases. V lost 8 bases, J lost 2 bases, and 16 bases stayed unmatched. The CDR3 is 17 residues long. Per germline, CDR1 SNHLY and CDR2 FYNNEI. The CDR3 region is CASGHPGQGMKPYEQYF. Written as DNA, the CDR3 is TGTGCCAGCGGTCATCCGGGACAGGGAATGAAACCCTACGAGCAGTACTTC.

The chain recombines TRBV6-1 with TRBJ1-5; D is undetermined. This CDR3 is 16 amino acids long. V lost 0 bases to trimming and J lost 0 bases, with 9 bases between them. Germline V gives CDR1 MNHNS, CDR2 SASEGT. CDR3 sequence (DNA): TGTGCCAGCAGTGAAGCATCAGCCTATAGCAATCAGCCCCAGCATTTT. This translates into CASSEASAYSNQPQHF.

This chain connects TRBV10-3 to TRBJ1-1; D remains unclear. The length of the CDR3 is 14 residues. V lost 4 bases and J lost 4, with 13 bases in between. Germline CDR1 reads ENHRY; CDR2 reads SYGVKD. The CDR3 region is CAISAGGWSTEAFF. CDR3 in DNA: TGTGCCATCAGTGCAGGAGGGTGGAGCACTGAAGCTTTCTTT.

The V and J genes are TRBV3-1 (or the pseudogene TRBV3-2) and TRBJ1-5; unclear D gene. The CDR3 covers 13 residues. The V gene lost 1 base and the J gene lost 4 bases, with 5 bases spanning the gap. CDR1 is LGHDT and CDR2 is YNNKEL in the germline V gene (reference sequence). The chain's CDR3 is CASSQGRNQPQHF. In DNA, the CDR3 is TGTGCCAGCAGCCAAGGCAGAAATCAGCCCCAGCATTTT.

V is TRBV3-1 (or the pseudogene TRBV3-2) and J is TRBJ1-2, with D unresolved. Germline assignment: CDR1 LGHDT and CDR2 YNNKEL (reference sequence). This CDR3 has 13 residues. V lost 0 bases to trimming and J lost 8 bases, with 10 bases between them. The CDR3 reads CASSQETRRGYTF. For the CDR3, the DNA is TGTGCCAGCAGCCAAGAGACACGGAGAGGCTACACCTTC.

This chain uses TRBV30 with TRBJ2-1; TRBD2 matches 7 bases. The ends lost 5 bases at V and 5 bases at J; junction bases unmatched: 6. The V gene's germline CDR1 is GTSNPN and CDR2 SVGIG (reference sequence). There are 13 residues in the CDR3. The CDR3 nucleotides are TGTGCCTGGGCCTCGGGGGGACACAATGAGCAGTTCTTC. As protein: CAWASGGHNEQFF. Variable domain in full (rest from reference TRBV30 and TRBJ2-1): SQTIHQWPATLVQPVGSPLSLECTVEGTSNPNLYWYRQAAGRGLQLLFYSVGIGQISSEVPQNLSASRPQDRQFILSSKKLLLSDSGFYLCAWASGGHNEQFFGPGTRLTVL.

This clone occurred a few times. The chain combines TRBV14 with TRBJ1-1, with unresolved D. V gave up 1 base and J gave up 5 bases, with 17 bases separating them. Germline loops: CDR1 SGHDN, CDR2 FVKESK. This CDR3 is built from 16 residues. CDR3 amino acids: CASSQARSVIRTEAFF. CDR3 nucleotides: TGTGCCAGCAGCCAAGCCCGGTCGGTAATAAGGACTGAAGCTTTCTTT.

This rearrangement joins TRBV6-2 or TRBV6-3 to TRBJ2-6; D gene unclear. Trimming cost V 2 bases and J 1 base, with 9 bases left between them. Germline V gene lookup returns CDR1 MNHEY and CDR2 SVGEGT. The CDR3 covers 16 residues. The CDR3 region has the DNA TGTGCCAGCAGTTACGGGTTGGGTTCTGGGGCCAACGTCCTGACTTTC. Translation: CASSYGLGSGANVLTF.

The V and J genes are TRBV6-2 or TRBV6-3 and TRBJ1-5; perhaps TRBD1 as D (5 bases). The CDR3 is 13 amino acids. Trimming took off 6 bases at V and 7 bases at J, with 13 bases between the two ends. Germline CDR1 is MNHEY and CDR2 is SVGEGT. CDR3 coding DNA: TGTGCCAGCAGCCTCAGGGTCGGGCAGCCCCAGCATTTT. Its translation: CASSLRVGQPQHF.

The CDR3 DNA is TGTGCCAGCAGCTTAGTAGAACAGGGGGCTCTCAGTGCCGAGTACTTC. Translation: CASSLVEQGALSAEYF. This chain joins TRBV11-1 and TRBJ2-7, with 9 bases aligning to TRBD1. The CDR3 sequence is 16 residues long. The trim removed 1 base at V and 11 bases at J, leaving 15 bases unmatched. CDR1 and CDR2 (germline): SGHAT, FQDESV (reference sequence).